This TCR beta chain stems from a study of pediatric ulcerative colitis. Study overall: Six to eight patients showed pancolitis and two showed left-sided colitis.

Findings of the study overall: Two rectal CDR3 clonotypes occurred in all ulcerative colitis patients. Ulcerative colitis patients shared more blood-rectal clones than controls.

As concerns this clone: Its antigen is as yet unknown.

Assay: immunoSEQ multiplex PCR; the TCRdb copy retains only in-frame clones and omits some. The repertoire consists of about 36,000 clones, with roughly 85% occurring once and the leading ten covering approximately 23%. Germline-derived CDR1 and CDR2 are SGHNT and YENEEA. This CDR3 comprises 13 residues. V shed 8 bases and J shed 6 bases, with 17 bases lying between them. The chain combines TRBV11-3 with TRBJ2-7; a weak D match, TRBD2 (6 bases). The TCR originated in a girl aged 5 to 17 with moderate ulcerative colitis. The source material was blood. The CDR3 bases are TGTGCCAGCCGCGGGTCCGGGAGCCGCGAGCAGTACTTC. It codes for CASRGSGSREQYF. The full variable domain, completed using reference TRBV11-3 and TRBJ2-7, is EAGVVQSPRYKIIEKKQPVAFWCNPISGHNTLYWYLQNLGQGPELLIRYENEEAVDDSQLPKDRFSAERLKGVDSTLKIQPAELGDSAVYLCASRGSGSREQYFGPGTRLTVT.